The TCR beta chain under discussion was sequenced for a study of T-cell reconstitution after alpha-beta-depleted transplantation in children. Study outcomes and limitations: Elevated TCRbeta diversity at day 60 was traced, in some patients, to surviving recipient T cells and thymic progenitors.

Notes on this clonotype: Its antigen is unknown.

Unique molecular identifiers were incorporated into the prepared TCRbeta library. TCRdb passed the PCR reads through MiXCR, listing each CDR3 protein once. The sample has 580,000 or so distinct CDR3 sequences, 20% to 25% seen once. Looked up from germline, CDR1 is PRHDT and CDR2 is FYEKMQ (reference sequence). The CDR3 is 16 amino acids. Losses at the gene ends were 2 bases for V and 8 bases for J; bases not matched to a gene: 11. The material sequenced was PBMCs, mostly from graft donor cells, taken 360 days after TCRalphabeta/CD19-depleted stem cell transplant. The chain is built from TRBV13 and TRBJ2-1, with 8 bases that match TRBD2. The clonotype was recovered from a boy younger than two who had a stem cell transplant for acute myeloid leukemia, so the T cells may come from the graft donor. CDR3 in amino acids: CASSLPRDSGEHEQFF. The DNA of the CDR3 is TGTGCCAGCAGCTTACCCCGCGATAGCGGGGAACATGAGCAGTTCTTC. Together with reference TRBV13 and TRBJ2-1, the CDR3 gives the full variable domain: AAGVIQSPRHLIKEKRETATLKCYPIPRHDTVYWYQQGPGQDPQFLISFYEKMQSDKGSIPDRFSAQQFSDYHSELNMSSLELGDSALYFCASSLPRDSGEHEQFFGPGTRLTVL.